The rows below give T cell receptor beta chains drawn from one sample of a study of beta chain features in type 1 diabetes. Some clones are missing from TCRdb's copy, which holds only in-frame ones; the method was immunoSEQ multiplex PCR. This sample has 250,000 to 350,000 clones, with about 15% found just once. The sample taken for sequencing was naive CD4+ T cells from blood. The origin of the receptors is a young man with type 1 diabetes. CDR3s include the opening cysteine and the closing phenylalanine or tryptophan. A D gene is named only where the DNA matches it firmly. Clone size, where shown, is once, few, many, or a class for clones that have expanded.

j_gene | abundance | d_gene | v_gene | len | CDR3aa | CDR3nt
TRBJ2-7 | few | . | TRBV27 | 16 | CASSLSSLAVSYEQYF | TGTGCCAGCAGTTTATCGAGTCTAGCAGTGAGCTACGAGCAGTACTTC
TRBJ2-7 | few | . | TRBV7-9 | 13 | CASKQIGTREQYF | TGTGCCAGCAAGCAGATCGGGACTCGCGAGCAGTACTTC
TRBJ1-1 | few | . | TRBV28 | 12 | CASKVAGSEAFF | TGTGCCAGCAAAGTAGCGGGTTCTGAAGCTTTCTTT
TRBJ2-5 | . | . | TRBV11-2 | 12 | CASSLVRETQYF | TGTGCCAGCAGCTTAGTTCGGGAGACCCAGTACTTC
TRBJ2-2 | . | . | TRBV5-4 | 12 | CASSGGTGELFF | TGTGCCAGCAGCGGAGGGACCGGGGAGCTGTTTTTT
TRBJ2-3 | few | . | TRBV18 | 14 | CASSPGTATDTQYF | TGTGCCAGCTCACCCGGGACTGCGACGGATACGCAGTATTTT
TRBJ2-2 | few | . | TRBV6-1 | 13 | CASRTKNTGELFF | TGTGCCAGCAGGACTAAGAACACCGGGGAGCTGTTTTTT
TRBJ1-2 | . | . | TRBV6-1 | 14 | CASSERTDLYGYTF | TGTGCCAGCAGTGAGAGGACAGACCTCTATGGCTACACCTTC
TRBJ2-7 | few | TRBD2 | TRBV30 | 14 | CAWSARLANYEQYF | TGTGCCTGGAGTGCTAGACTAGCGAACTACGAGCAGTACTTC
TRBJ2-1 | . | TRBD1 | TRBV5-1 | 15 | CASSWGTESYNEQFF | TGCGCCAGCAGCTGGGGGACAGAATCCTACAATGAGCAGTTCTTC
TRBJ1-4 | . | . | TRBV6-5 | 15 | CASRLQDATNEKLFF | TGTGCCAGCAGATTACAGGATGCAACTAATGAAAAACTGTTTTTT
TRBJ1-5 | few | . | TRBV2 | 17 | CASSLRLIQRVNQPQHF | TGTGCCAGCAGCCTCCGCCTAATACAGAGGGTCAATCAGCCCCAGCATTTT
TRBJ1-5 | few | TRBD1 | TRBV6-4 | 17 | CASSDPKGQGANQPQHF | TGTGCCAGCAGTGACCCTAAAGGACAGGGGGCAAATCAGCCCCAGCATTTT
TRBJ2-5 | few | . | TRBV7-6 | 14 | CASSLGSVQETQYF | TGTGCCAGCAGCCTGGGTAGCGTACAAGAGACCCAGTACTTC
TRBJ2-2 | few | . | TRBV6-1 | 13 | CAARGLRTGELFF | TGTGCCGCCCGGGGTCTCAGGACCGGGGAGCTGTTTTTT
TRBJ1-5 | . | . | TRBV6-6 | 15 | CASSYWAGVGQPQHF | TGTGCCAGCAGTTACTGGGCAGGGGTTGGTCAGCCCCAGCATTTT
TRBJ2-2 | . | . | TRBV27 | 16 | CASKEPRGSDTGELFF | TGTGCCAGCAAAGAACCCAGGGGAAGTGACACCGGGGAGCTGTTTTTT
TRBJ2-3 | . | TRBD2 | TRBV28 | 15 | CASSSLAGATDTQYF | TGTGCCAGCAGCTCACTAGCGGGTGCCACAGATACGCAGTATTTT
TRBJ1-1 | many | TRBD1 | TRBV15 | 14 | CATSPGTVKTEAFF | TGTGCCACCAGTCCCGGGACAGTTAAGACTGAAGCTTTCTTT
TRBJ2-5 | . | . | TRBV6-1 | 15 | CAASWGPTGLETQYF | TGTGCCGCCAGCTGGGGCCCTACGGGACTAGAGACCCAGTACTTC
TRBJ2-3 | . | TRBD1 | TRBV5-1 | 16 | CASSLGTAIPMDTQYF | TGCGCCAGCAGCTTAGGGACAGCTATACCAATGGATACGCAGTATTTT
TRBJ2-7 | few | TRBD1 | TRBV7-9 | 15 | CASSPGQADGNEQYF | TGTGCCAGCAGCCCTGGACAGGCGGATGGGAACGAGCAGTACTTC
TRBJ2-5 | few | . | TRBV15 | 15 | CATRAVGGSGETQYF | TGTGCCACCAGGGCCGTCGGAGGGAGCGGGGAGACCCAGTACTTC
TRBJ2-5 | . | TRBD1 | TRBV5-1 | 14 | CASSSTGGRETQYF | TGCGCCAGCAGCTCGACAGGGGGCCGGGAGACCCAGTACTTC
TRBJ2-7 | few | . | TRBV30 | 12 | CAWSRGPYEQYF | TGTGCCTGGAGTCGCGGGCCCTACGAGCAGTACTTC
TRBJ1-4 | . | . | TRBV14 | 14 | CASSQDRVVEKLFF | TGTGCCAGCAGCCAAGACAGGGTTGTGGAAAAACTGTTTTTT
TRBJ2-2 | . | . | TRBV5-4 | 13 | CASSLGGAGELFF | TGTGCCAGCAGCTTGGGGGGGGCCGGGGAGCTGTTTTTT
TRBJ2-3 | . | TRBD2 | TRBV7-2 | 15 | CASSLSGRATDTQYF | TGTGCCAGCAGCCTAAGCGGGAGGGCGACAGATACGCAGTATTTT
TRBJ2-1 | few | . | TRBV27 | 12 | CASSPPGGEQFF | TGTGCCAGCAGTCCACCCGGGGGTGAGCAGTTCTTC
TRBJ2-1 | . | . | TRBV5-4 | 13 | CASSSGLGGEQFF | TGTGCCAGCAGCTCGGGCCTCGGGGGTGAGCAGTTCTTC
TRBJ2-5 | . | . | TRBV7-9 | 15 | CASSPQGWAQETQYF | TGTGCCAGCAGCCCCCAGGGGTGGGCCCAAGAGACCCAGTACTTC
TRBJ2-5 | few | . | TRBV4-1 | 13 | CASSLRVQETQYF | TGCGCCAGCAGCCTGAGGGTCCAAGAGACCCAGTACTTC
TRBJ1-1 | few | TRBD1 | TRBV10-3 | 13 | CATRTGENTEAFF | TGTGCCACCCGGACAGGCGAGAACACTGAAGCTTTCTTT
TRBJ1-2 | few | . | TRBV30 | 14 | CAWNGDRLIGGYTF | TGTGCCTGGAACGGAGACAGGCTCATAGGTGGCTACACCTTC
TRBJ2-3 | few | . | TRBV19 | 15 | CASRQSRGSPDTQYF | TGTGCCAGTCGCCAATCAAGGGGGTCCCCAGATACGCAGTATTTT
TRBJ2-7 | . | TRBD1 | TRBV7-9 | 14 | CASRGDRGTYEQYF | TGTGCCAGCAGGGGGGACAGGGGGACCTACGAGCAGTACTTC
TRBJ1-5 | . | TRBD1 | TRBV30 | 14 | CAWSIGQGNQPQHF | TGTGCCTGGAGTATCGGACAGGGGAATCAGCCCCAGCATTTT
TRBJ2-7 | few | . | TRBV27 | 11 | CASSSNYEQYF | TGTGCCAGCAGTTCCAACTACGAGCAGTACTTC
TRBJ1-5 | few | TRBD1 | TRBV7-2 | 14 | CASSIDRGPQPQHF | TGTGCCAGCAGCATCGACAGGGGGCCTCAGCCCCAGCATTTT
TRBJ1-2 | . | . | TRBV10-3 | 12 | CAITPEGYGYTF | TGTGCCATCACGCCGGAGGGCTATGGCTACACCTTC
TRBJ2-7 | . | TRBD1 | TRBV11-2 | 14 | CASSAPDRVYEQYF | TGTGCCAGCAGCGCCCCTGACAGGGTCTACGAGCAGTACTTC
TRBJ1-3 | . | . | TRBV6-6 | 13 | CASRRETGNTIYF | TGTGCCAGCAGGAGGGAGACTGGAAACACCATATATTTT
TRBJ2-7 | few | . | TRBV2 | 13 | CASSERRTYEQYF | TGTGCCAGCAGTGAAAGGCGGACCTACGAGCAGTACTTC
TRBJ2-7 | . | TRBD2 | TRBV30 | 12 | CAWNGGTYEQYF | TGTGCCTGGAACGGGGGGACCTACGAGCAGTACTTC
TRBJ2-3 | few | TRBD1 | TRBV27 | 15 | CASSLGDRGTDTQYF | TGTGCCAGCAGTTTGGGGGACAGGGGAACAGATACGCAGTATTTT
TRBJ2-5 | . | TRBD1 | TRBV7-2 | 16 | CASSLRLRDRQETQYF | TGTGCCAGCAGCTTAAGGTTGAGGGACAGACAAGAGACCCAGTACTTC
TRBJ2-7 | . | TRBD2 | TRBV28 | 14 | CASELGGGSYGQYF | TGTGCCAGCGAGCTCGGCGGGGGATCCTACGGGCAGTACTTC
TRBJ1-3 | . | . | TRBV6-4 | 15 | CASLQRQISGNTIYF | TGTGCCAGCCTCCAGAGACAGATCTCTGGAAACACCATATATTTT
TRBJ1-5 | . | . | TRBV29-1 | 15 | CSVVSGGISNQPQHF | TGCAGCGTTGTCAGCGGAGGGATTAGCAATCAGCCCCAGCATTTT
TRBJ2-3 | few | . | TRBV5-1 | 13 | CASSLDSGDTQYF | TGCGCCAGCAGCTTAGACTCCGGGGATACGCAGTATTTT
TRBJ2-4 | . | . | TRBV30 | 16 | CAWSVRGTHAKNIQYF | TGTGCCTGGAGTGTACGGGGGACTCATGCCAAAAACATTCAGTACTTC
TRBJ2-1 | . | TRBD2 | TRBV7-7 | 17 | CASSSLPGAGGYNEQFF | TGTGCCAGCAGCTCCCTCCCCGGAGCGGGAGGTTACAATGAGCAGTTCTTC
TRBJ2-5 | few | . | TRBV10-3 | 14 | CAISEGIYQETQYF | TGTGCCATCAGTGAGGGCATTTACCAAGAGACCCAGTACTTC
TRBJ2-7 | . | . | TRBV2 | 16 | CASSTRQSSISYEQYF | TGTGCCAGCAGCACGAGGCAGAGCTCAATCTCCTACGAGCAGTACTTC
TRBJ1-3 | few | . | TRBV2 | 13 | CASEGSTGNTIYF | TGTGCCAGCGAGGGTAGTACCGGAAACACCATATATTTT